The following is a T cell receptor (beta chain) sequence with its context. The antigen is not known. The PCR was carried out with 60 Vbeta primers and 13 Jbeta primers. Sequenced by immunoSEQ multiplex PCR; TCRdb stores in-frame clones only, minus some. The sample shows 110,000 to 150,000 clones, more than 75% of them seen only once. This entry is derived from a study of cytomegalovirus exposure and HLA in healthy donors. About the research overall: There were 117 million unique TCR beta sequences, drawn from approximately 180 million T cells, in an earlier analysis.

Whole-study results and caveats: Among the most significant clusters, several appeared linked to common viral pathogens in a later analysis. A few chains tied to CMV proved CMV antigen-specific in vitro.

V shed 6 bases and J 3 bases; nucleotides not matched to a gene: 6. Germline V gene sequence: CDR1 SNHLY, CDR2 FYNNEI. CDR3 length equals 15 residues. The sequence came from a woman aged 18-29 years in good health and CMV-seropositive. V usage is TRBV2 and J usage is TRBJ2-2; TRBD2 aligns across 8 bases. The source material was PBMCs. The CDR3 nucleotides read TGTGCCAGCAGAGAGAGGCGGGGGGACACCGGGGAGCTGTTTTTT. Translating gives CASRERRGDTGELFF.